The T cell receptor beta chain under discussion was sequenced for a study of neurological immune-mediated disorders. This clonotype was seen repeatedly, ten times or more. By 5'RACE with 10-nucleotide random UMIs, the cDNA was made. MiXCR, run by TCRdb on the 5' RACE reads, gives a single entry per CDR3 protein. Found here are approximately 30,000 distinct CDR3 sequences, 4.5% to 7% of them singletons; the top ten hold about 2.1%. CDR3 length: 16 amino acids. J was trimmed by 6 bases and V by 0 bases; bases with no gene match: 10. Germline loops: CDR1 MNHEY, CDR2 SVGAGI. The sorted libraries were prepared using more than 850,000 CD4+ or CD8+ T cells that had themselves been sorted.

The TCR was taken from a woman in her 50s in good health. The V and J genes are TRBV6-5 and TRBJ2-7; 8 bases fit TRBD1. The sequenced material came from CD4+ T cells from blood. CDR3 amino acids: CASSYSVGTGSREQYF. The CDR3 DNA reads TGTGCCAGCAGTTACTCGGTAGGGACAGGATCTCGCGAGCAGTACTTC.